This paragraph reports one TCR beta chain. The antigen is not known. TCRdb re-called the 5' RACE reads through MiXCR, storing one row per CDR3 protein. The data hold 700,000 to 850,000 distinct CDR3 sequences, with over 9.5% observed a single time. The data originate from a study of CD8 T cells in ankylosing spondylitis. Germline V gene data show CDR1 as DFQATT and CDR2 as SNEGSKA (reference sequence). The trim removed 4 bases at V and 3 bases at J, leaving 8 bases unmatched. This CDR3 has 14 amino acids. General observations from the study: Clones tied to disease were said to be significantly enriched in matched ankylosing spondylitis synovial fluid. The study identified a TCR beta motif of 7 or 8 highly homologous variants that appeared characteristic of ankylosing spondylitis blood.

V usage is TRBV20-1 and J usage is TRBJ1-2; 7 bases agree with TRBD1. The sample comprised blood, either unsorted or a sorted T cell fraction (not recorded which). The sequence came from a male donor with ankylosing spondylitis. CDR3 sequence: CSAKYRGGYYGYTF. CDR3 in DNA: TGCAGTGCTAAATACAGGGGCGGTTACTATGGCTACACCTTC.